This record covers a single TCR beta chain. Its antigen is still unknown. Deep-level settings were used for running the assay. Sequenced by immunoSEQ multiplex PCR; TCRdb stores in-frame clones only, minus some. Of under 550,000 clones in the sample, almost 97% were seen once. The record originates from a study of shared clonotypes between healthy human individuals. Study-wide background: Per-donor plates numbered three CD4 naive, three CD4 memory, two CD8 naive and one CD8 memory. Whole-study results and caveats: A generally larger estimated richness was seen in naive subsets than in memory subsets.

V shed 5 bases, J shed 7 bases, and the junction held 18 bases outside the gene matches. The germline CDR1 and CDR2 sequences are SGHDT and YYEEEE. The CDR3 has 18 amino acids. Every contributor of samples was a Caucasian grown-up residing in Nashville, Tennessee. The clonotype comes from a woman aged 25 to 39 in good health. This rearrangement joins TRBV5-6 to TRBJ2-7; 13 nucleotides line up with TRBD2. The specimen sequenced was naive CD4+ T cells sorted from blood. Noted subset: CD45RA+ positively selected. The CDR3 DNA reads TGTGCCAGCAGGCCCCCGGGACTAGCGGGATTGAGCCTAGAGGAGCAGTACTTC. Translating it yields CASRPPGLAGLSLEEQYF.